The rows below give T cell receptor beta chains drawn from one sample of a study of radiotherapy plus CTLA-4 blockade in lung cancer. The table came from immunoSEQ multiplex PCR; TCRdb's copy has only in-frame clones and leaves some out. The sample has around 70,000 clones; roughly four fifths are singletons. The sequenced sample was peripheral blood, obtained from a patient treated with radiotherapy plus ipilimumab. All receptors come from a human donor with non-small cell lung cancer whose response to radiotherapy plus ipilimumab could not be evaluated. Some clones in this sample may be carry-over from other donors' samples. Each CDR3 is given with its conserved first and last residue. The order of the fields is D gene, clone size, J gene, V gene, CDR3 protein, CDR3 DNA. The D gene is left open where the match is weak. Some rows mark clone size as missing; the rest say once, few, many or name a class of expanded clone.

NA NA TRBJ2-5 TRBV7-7 CASSLAPRETQYF TGTGCTAGCAGCTTAGCGCCGAGGGAGACCCAGTACTTC
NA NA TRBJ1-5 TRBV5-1 CASSLIPGGSNQPQHF TGCGCCAGCAGCTTGATACCGGGAGGGAGCAATCAGCCCCAGCATTTT
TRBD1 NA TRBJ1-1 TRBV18 CASSQRQGLNTEAFF TGTGCCAGCTCGCAGAGACAGGGGCTGAACACTGAAGCTTTCTTT
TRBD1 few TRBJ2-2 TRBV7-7 CASSNGQGIGELFF TGTGCTAGCAGCAACGGACAGGGAATCGGGGAGCTGTTTTTT
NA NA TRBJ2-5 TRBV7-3 CASSPGLVSGETQYF TGTGCCAGCAGCCCAGGTCTGGTATCCGGAGAGACCCAGTACTTC
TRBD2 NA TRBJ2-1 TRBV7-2 CASSPKLAGGVNEQFF TGTGCCAGCAGCCCCAAACTAGCGGGGGGTGTCAATGAGCAGTTCTTC
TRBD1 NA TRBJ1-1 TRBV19 CASIGTGGTEAFF TGTGCCAGTATTGGGACAGGGGGGACTGAAGCTTTCTTT
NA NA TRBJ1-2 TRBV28 CASSLLGGWGEYGYTF TGTGCCAGCAGTTTACTGGGGGGGTGGGGAGAATATGGCTACACCTTC
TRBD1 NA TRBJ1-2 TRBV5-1 CASSGSSGTGGSKGGYTF TGCGCCAGCAGCGGATCTTCCGGGACAGGGGGTTCCAAGGGCGGCTACACCTTC
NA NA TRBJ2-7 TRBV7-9 CASSSSRGSYEQYF TGTGCCAGCAGCTCATCCAGGGGCTCCTACGAGCAGTACTTC
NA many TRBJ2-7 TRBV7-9 CASSLAAGTEQYF TGTGCCAGCAGCTTAGCGGCGGGGACCGAGCAGTACTTC
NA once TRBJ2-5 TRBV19 CASSTTRSAETQYF TGTGCCAGTAGTACGACCAGAAGCGCTGAGACCCAGTACTTC
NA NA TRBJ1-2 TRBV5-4 CASSLDHNYGYTF TGTGCCAGCAGCTTGGATCATAACTATGGCTACACCTTC
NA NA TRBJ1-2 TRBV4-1 CASSQDRGYGYTF TGCGCCAGCAGCCAAGACAGGGGCTATGGCTACACCTTC
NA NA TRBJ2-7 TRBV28 CASSLLGKQLYEQYF TGTGCCAGCAGTTTACTGGGCAAGCAGCTTTACGAGCAGTACTTC
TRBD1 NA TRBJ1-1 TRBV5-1 CASSSGQGQQNTEAFF TGCGCCAGCAGCTCGGGACAGGGCCAACAGAACACTGAAGCTTTCTTT
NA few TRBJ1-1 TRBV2 CASSEGRVGNTEAFF TGTGCCAGCAGTGAAGGGAGGGTGGGGAACACTGAAGCTTTCTTT
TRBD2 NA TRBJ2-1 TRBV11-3 CASSLGTSGGDNEQFF TGTGCCAGCAGCTTAGGGACTAGCGGGGGGGACAATGAGCAGTTCTTC
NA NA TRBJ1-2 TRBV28 CASTTGYHYGYTF TGTGCCAGCACCACAGGGTACCACTATGGCTACACCTTC
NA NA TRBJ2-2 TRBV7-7 CASSLLPGRGVGGELFF TGTGCTAGCAGCCTACTCCCGGGCAGGGGAGTTGGAGGGGAGCTGTTTTTT
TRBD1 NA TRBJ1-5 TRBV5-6 CASSFGTGGNQPQHF TGTGCCAGCAGCTTTGGGACAGGGGGCAATCAGCCCCAGCATTTT
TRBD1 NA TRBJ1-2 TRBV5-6 CASSLSGTGVYGYTF TGTGCCAGCAGCTTAAGTGGGACAGGGGTGTATGGCTACACCTTC
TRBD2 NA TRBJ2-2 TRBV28 CASSYFSGGGTGELFF TGTGCCAGCAGTTACTTTAGCGGGGGGGGAACCGGGGAGCTGTTTTTT
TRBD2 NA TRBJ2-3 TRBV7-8 CASSPVAGTSTDTQYF TGTGCCAGCAGCCCCGTAGCGGGGACTAGCACAGATACGCAGTATTTT
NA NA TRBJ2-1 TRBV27 CASSFRGGNEQFF TGTGCCAGCAGTTTTAGGGGGGGCAACGAGCAGTTCTTC
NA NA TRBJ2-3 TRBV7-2 CASSLGIGVNTQYF TGTGCCAGCAGCTTAGGGATCGGGGTAAATACGCAGTATTTT
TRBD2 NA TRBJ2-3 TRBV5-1 CASSLGSGGPDTQYF TGCGCCAGCAGCTTGGGTAGCGGGGGGCCAGATACGCAGTATTTT
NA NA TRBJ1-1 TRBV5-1 CASSLGRTGGITEAFF TGCGCCAGCAGCTTGGGACGCACGGGGGGGATCACTGAAGCTTTCTTT
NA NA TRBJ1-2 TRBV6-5 CAIGQTQTDYGYTF TGTGCCATCGGACAGACTCAAACAGACTATGGCTACACCTTC